This TCR beta chain was found in a study of blood T cell repertoires in COVID-19. The V segment lost 4 bases and the J segment 6 bases; nucleotides outside the gene matches: 8. This CDR3 has 15 residues. CDR1 KGHSH and CDR2 LQKENI come from the germline V gene. Assay: immunoSEQ multiplex PCR; the TCRdb copy retains only in-frame clones and omits some. Among 120,000 to 150,000 clones listed, 80% to 85% were seen once. The sequenced material came from peripheral blood. The sequence was collected from a human donor in a cohort sampled during active COVID-19. This chain joins TRBV18 and TRBJ2-1; 8 bases are a match to TRBD1. The CDR3 coding sequence is TGTGCCAGCTCACGAAGTGACAGGGGAGGCAATGAGCAGTTCTTC. Encoded protein: CASSRSDRGGNEQFF. Full variable domain (remainder filled in from reference TRBV18 and TRBJ2-1): NAGVMQNPRHLVRRRGQEARLRCSPMKGHSHVYWYRQLPEEGLKFMVYLQKENIIDESGMPKERFSAEFPKEGPSILRIQQVVRGDSAAYFCASSRSDRGGNEQFFGPGTRLTVL.